These 30 T cell receptor beta chains came from one sample sequenced in a study of blood T cell repertoires in COVID-19. Generated by immunoSEQ multiplex PCR, the TCRdb table keeps only in-frame clones and is missing some. The table has roughly 150,000 clones, 85% to 90% seen once. Sequencing used peripheral blood. These receptors came from a woman of 80 years or more with COVID-19, enrolled during active disease.

The chain recombines TRBV28 with TRBJ1-1; a possible D gene is TRBD1 (6 bases). Trimming pared 8 bases from V and 0 bases from J, leaving 19 bases between. The CDR3 is 16 residues long. The V gene's germline CDR1 is MDHEN and CDR2 SYDVKM. In DNA, the CDR3 is TGTGCCAGCCGGAGAGGGGGGGCGGTTATGAACACTGAAGCTTTCTTT. Translating it yields CASRRGGAVMNTEAFF.

This chain connects TRBV27 to TRBJ1-3, with 7 nucleotides matching TRBD1. The CDR3 totals 16 residues. The V and J ends lost 4 bases and 2 bases, in that order; junction bases with no gene match: 8. Germline lookup yields CDR1 MNHEY and CDR2 SMNVEV (reference sequence). CDR3 coding DNA: TGTGCCAGCAGTTACGACAGGGAGGTAACTGGAAACACCATATATTTT. Its translation: CASSYDREVTGNTIYF.

The chain is built from TRBV28 and TRBJ2-1, with 10 bases identical to TRBD2. Trimming cost V 6 bases and J 0 bases; bases outside gene matches: 8. This CDR3 is built from 17 residues. Per germline, CDR1 MDHEN and CDR2 SYDVKM. CDR3 DNA sequence: TGTGCCAGCAGCCCTAAACTAGCGGGGCGCTCCTACAATGAGCAGTTCTTC. Translation gives CASSPKLAGRSYNEQFF.

The rearrangement joins TRBV28 to TRBJ2-7; 13 nucleotides match TRBD2. Losses at the gene ends were 5 bases for V and 6 bases for J; bases not matched to a gene: 7. This CDR3 is built from 15 residues. CDR1 and CDR2 (germline): MDHEN, SYDVKM. This chain's CDR3 is CASSPRLAGGTEQYF. The CDR3 DNA reads TGTGCCAGCAGTCCAAGACTAGCGGGAGGTACCGAGCAGTACTTC.

The chain has TRBV9 and TRBJ2-7; a possible D gene is TRBD2 (5 bases). There are 15 residues in the CDR3. V gave up 0 bases and J gave up 4 bases, with 14 bases separating them. Germline V lookup: CDR1 SGDLS, CDR2 YYNGEE. The CDR3: CASSVEGSGGYEQYF. DNA of the CDR3: TGTGCCAGCAGCGTAGAGGGAAGCGGCGGGTACGAGCAGTACTTC.

In nucleotides, the CDR3 is TGTGCCAGCAGCCAGGACAGGGCTGCCTACAATGAGCAGTTCTTC. Translated, it gives CASSQDRAAYNEQFF. The rearrangement links TRBV7-8 to TRBJ2-1; 8 positions match TRBD1. This CDR3 is 15 amino acids long. Per the germline V gene, CDR1 is SGHVS and CDR2 is FQNEAQ. V gave up 5 bases and J gave up 2 bases; unmatched junction bases: 5.

The rearrangement joins TRBV6-6 to TRBJ1-2, with TRBD1 matching over 7 bases. The CDR3 length is 14 residues. Unmatched junction bases numbered 8, after V lost 6 bases and J lost 4 bases. Per the germline V gene, CDR1 is MNHNY and CDR2 is SVGAGI (reference sequence). The CDR3 DNA reads as TGTGCCAGCAGATTGTCGACAGGGCTCTATGGCTACACCTTC. Translating it yields CASRLSTGLYGYTF.

V usage is TRBV7-6 and J usage is TRBJ2-2, with D perhaps TRBD1 (7 bases). V shed 4 bases and J shed 6 bases, with 15 bases lying between them. The CDR3 loop spans 15 amino acids. Germline CDR1 is SGHVS and CDR2 is FNYEAQ. The CDR3 DNA is TGTGCCAGCAGCTCGGGGGCCAGGGGGGCCGGGGAGCTGTTTTTT. It codes for CASSSGARGAGELFF.

This chain connects TRBV23-1 to TRBJ2-6; TRBD1 is a possible D gene (6 bases). TRBV23-1 is identified as an open reading frame with a role that is uncertain. V lost 3 bases and J lost 4, with 16 bases in between. The CDR3 consists of 17 residues. CDR3 in DNA: TGCGCCAGCAGTCAGCGGCGGGTTGGGACAGGGGCCAACGTCCTGACTTTC. It translates to CASSQRRVGTGANVLTF.

As to this clone: One end of the junction is discordant with germline, which a read error may explain. The V gene is TRBV7-2, the J gene TRBJ2-2, with D possibly being TRBD2 (6 bases). This CDR3 comprises 15 residues. Germline loops: CDR1 SGHTA, CDR2 FQGNSA. The CDR3 region is CVSSLRLDLTGELFF. The DNA of the CDR3 is TGTGTCAGCAGCCTTAGACTAGATCTCACCGGGGAGCTGTTTTTT. The entire variable domain, with the rest obtained from reference TRBV7-2 and TRBJ2-2, is as follows: GAGVSQSPSNKVTEKGKDVELRCDPISGHTALYWYRQSLGQGLEFLIYFQGNSAPDKSGLPSDRFSAERTGGSVSTLTIQRTQQEDSAVYLCVSSLRLDLTGELFFGEGSRLTVL.

V is TRBV14 and J is TRBJ2-1, with 8 positions matching TRBD2. CDR3 length equals 19 residues. Germline V gene lookup returns CDR1 SGHDN and CDR2 FVKESK. The J segment lost 1 base and the V segment lost 0 bases, leaving 11 bases of the junction unmatched. CDR3 protein: CASSQEGLALGGSYNEQFF. Written as DNA, the CDR3 is TGTGCCAGCAGCCAAGAAGGACTAGCACTGGGGGGGTCCTACAATGAGCAGTTCTTC.

V is TRBV24-1 and J is TRBJ2-1, with TRBD2 matching 8 bases. The CDR3 length is 17 residues. Germline V gene lookup returns CDR1 KGHDR and CDR2 SFDVKD. Losses at the gene ends were 3 bases for V and 7 bases for J; bases not matched to a gene: 13. The DNA of the CDR3 is TGTGCCACCAGTGATAGTTGGGGGGTTGGCGGGGGGAATGAGCAGTTCTTC. This gives the protein CATSDSWGVGGGNEQFF.

With regard to this clone: Different DNA sequences within this sample yield the same CDR3. The genes are TRBV6-6 and TRBJ2-7; the D gene is possibly TRBD1 (6 bases). Trimming stripped 5 bases from V and 3 bases from J, with 14 bases between. The CDR3 runs to 14 residues. CDR1 is MNHNY, CDR2 SVGAGI, per germline (reference sequence). Written as DNA, the CDR3 is TGTGCCAGCAGTAATCCGGGACAAGGCTACGAGCAGTACTTC. It yields the protein CASSNPGQGYEQYF.

The chain carries TRBV28 and TRBJ2-1, with a possible D match to TRBD2 (5 bases). CDR1 and CDR2 (germline): MDHEN, SYDVKM. The CDR3 has 18 residues. V gave up 6 bases and J gave up 7 bases, with 28 bases separating them. This chain's CDR3 is CASSRRPRGSLQVNEQFF. In DNA form, the CDR3 reads TGTGCCAGCAGCCGTAGACCCCGGGGAAGCCTCCAGGTGAATGAGCAGTTCTTC.

This chain uses TRBV19 with TRBJ2-5, with 9 nucleotides matching TRBD1. Germline lookup yields CDR1 LNHDA and CDR2 SQIVND (reference sequence). The CDR3 is made up of 16 amino acids. The V gene end was trimmed by 6 bases and the J gene end by 1 base; junction bases not matched to a gene: 9. CDR3 amino acids: CASSDDRGVSQETQYF. CDR3 DNA: TGTGCCAGTAGCGACGACAGGGGGGTTTCCCAAGAGACCCAGTACTTC.

J is TRBJ1-4 and V is TRBV7-2; 7 bases map to TRBD1. In germline, CDR1 is SGHTA, CDR2 FQGNSA. The CDR3 is made up of 16 amino acids. Trimming took 3 bases from V and 1 from J; bases not matched to a gene: 5. CDR3 nucleotides: TGTGCCAGCAGCTTTGCCAACAGGGGAACTAATGAAAAACTGTTTTTT. Encoded protein: CASSFANRGTNEKLFF.

J is TRBJ1-1 and V is TRBV28; TRBD1 might be the D (6 bases). CDR3 size: 11 residues. The germline V and J ends were trimmed by 5 bases and 11 bases, with 12 bases remaining between them. Germline lookup yields CDR1 MDHEN and CDR2 SYDVKM. In nucleotides, the CDR3 is TGTGCCAGCAGTCTACAGGGCCAGGCTTTCTTT. Translation: CASSLQGQAFF.

V is TRBV9 and J is TRBJ1-3; a possible D gene is TRBD1 (6 bases). Germline assignment: CDR1 SGDLS and CDR2 YYNGEE. Deletions cut 2 bases from V and 4 bases from J, with 19 bases between. This CDR3 is 17 amino acids long. The DNA of the CDR3 is TGTGCCAGCAGCGTTTACAGGGCTCAAGGGCCGGGAAACACCATATATTTT. This gives the protein CASSVYRAQGPGNTIYF.

J is TRBJ1-4 and V is TRBV3-1 (or the pseudogene TRBV3-2); D might be TRBD1 (6 bases). V lost 3 bases, J lost 3 bases, and 11 bases lay in between. There are 15 residues in the CDR3. In germline, CDR1 is LGHDT, CDR2 YNNKEL (reference sequence). CDR3 region: CASSHTGLANEKLFF. Written as DNA, the CDR3 is TGTGCCAGCAGCCATACAGGGCTTGCTAATGAAAAACTGTTTTTT.

The chain recombines TRBV18 with TRBJ2-7; D may be TRBD2 (7 bases). There are 15 residues in the CDR3. From germline, CDR1 is KGHSH and CDR2 LQKENI. V was clipped by 3 bases and J by 7 bases, with 19 bases between them. CDR3 sequence reads: CASSPGARGAGEQYF. For the CDR3, the DNA is TGTGCCAGCTCACCTGGGGCCCGGGGGGCGGGAGAGCAGTACTTC.

This chain links TRBV3-1 (or the pseudogene TRBV3-2) with TRBJ1-2, with TRBD1 identical over 12 bases. Germline V gene data show CDR1 as LGHDT and CDR2 as YNNKEL (reference sequence). V shed 5 bases, J shed 3 bases, and the junction held 7 bases outside the gene matches. CDR3 length equals 16 residues. The CDR3 bases are TGTGCCAGCAGCAGGGACAGGGGGCGCAAGGACTATGGCTACACCTTC. The encoded protein is CASSRDRGRKDYGYTF.

The genes are TRBV18 and TRBJ2-1, with D perhaps TRBD1 (5 bases). The germline V gene encodes CDR1 KGHSH and CDR2 LQKENI. V shed 0 bases and J shed 9 bases, with 15 bases lying between them. This CDR3 has 15 amino acids. CDR3 nucleotides: TGTGCCAGCTCACCACCACAGGCGCCCTTGCCTGAGCAGTTCTTC. It codes for CASSPPQAPLPEQFF.

This clone was picked up a small number of times. The chain carries TRBV7-6 and TRBJ2-5; 9 nucleotides agree with TRBD2. In germline, CDR1 is SGHVS, CDR2 FNYEAQ. Unmatched junction bases numbered 19, after V lost 8 bases and J lost 6 bases. The CDR3 length is 17 residues. This chain's CDR3 is CASLAGTRAGGTQTQYF. Here the CDR3 DNA reads TGTGCCAGCCTCGCCGGGACGCGGGCGGGAGGGACGCAGACCCAGTACTTC.

The chain is built from TRBV11-2 and TRBJ1-1; no reliable D call. V was trimmed by 5 bases and J by 7 bases, leaving 14 bases between them. The CDR3 totals 13 residues. CDR1 and CDR2 (germline): SGHAT, FQNNGV. The CDR3 region has the DNA TGTGCCAGCAGCGCTCTAGGCGGCGTTGAAGCTTTCTTT. Translated: CASSALGGVEAFF.

This chain links TRBV2 with TRBJ2-7; TRBD2 matches at 8 bases. Per germline, CDR1 SNHLY and CDR2 FYNNEI. V lost 6 bases and J lost 0; bases outside the gene matches: 4. The CDR3 loop spans 14 amino acids. CDR3 region: CASRELAVSYEQYF. The CDR3 region has the DNA TGTGCCAGCAGGGAACTAGCGGTCTCCTACGAGCAGTACTTC.

The chain links TRBV7-2 to TRBJ2-7, with a tentative D call TRBD1 (6 bases). Per germline, CDR1 SGHTA and CDR2 FQGNSA. This CDR3 region has 15 residues. Trimming cost V 4 bases and J 5 bases, with 18 bases left between them. The CDR3 reads CASSYLQGSFHEQYF. CDR3 DNA sequence: TGTGCCAGCAGCTACCTACAGGGTAGTTTCCACGAGCAGTACTTC.

V usage is TRBV2 and J usage is TRBJ1-5; D call uncertain. There are 14 residues in the CDR3. V was shortened by 6 bases and J by 6 bases, with 15 bases between the two germline ends. CDR1 is SNHLY, CDR2 FYNNEI, per germline. The CDR3 protein is CASSEGRVSQPQHF. The DNA for the CDR3 is TGTGCCAGCAGCGAGGGAAGGGTGAGTCAGCCCCAGCATTTT.

This chain joins TRBV12-2 and TRBJ2-7; TRBD2 was called by the table and not checked on the DNA. TRBV12-2 is a known pseudogene. There are 17 residues in the CDR3. The CDR3 DNA reads TGTGCAAGTCGCCCTCGGACGCGTTTGCCGAGGGCCTACGAGCAGTACTTC. Translating gives CASRPRTRLPRAYEQYF.

The gene calls are TRBV19 and TRBJ1-5; 7 bases map to TRBD1. This CDR3 is 15 amino acids long. With 6 bases clipped from V and 5 bases from J, the junction kept 10 bases outside the gene matches. Germline assignment: CDR1 LNHDA and CDR2 SQIVND (reference sequence). CDR3 protein: CASSLRQGRDQPQHF. The CDR3, as DNA: TGTGCCAGTAGCCTCCGACAGGGCAGGGATCAGCCCCAGCATTTT.

The chain employs TRBV7-9 and TRBJ2-2, with D uncertain. V lost 3 bases and J lost 4, with 6 bases in between. Germline V gene data show CDR1 as SEHNR and CDR2 as FQNEAQ (reference sequence). This CDR3 is built from 13 residues. The CDR3 nucleotides read TGTGCCAGCAGCTTGGCAGGCACCGGGGAGCTGTTTTTT. This gives the protein CASSLAGTGELFF.